This TCR beta chain was recorded in a study of pediatric ulcerative colitis. CDR3 length: 14 amino acids. Germline loops: CDR1 SGHRS, CDR2 YFSETQ. Trimming cost V 0 bases and J 2 bases, with 8 bases left between them. About this clone: Its antigen is unidentified.

Overall study results and limits: A couple of rectal clonotypes were found only in ulcerative colitis patients, all of them. Ulcerative colitis patients shared more blood-rectal clones than controls. Repertoires came from total lymphocyte DNA, not specific subsets. In rectum, acute severe colitis had expanded clones and less diversity.

During colonoscopy, one to two rectal pinch biopsies were collected. Clones were read by immunoSEQ multiplex PCR, and TCRdb kept only the in-frame ones, dropping some. The table has 18,000 or so clones, 70% to 80% seen once. The genes are TRBV5-1 and TRBJ2-5; D gene ambiguous. This sequence was found in a boy younger than 18 with moderate ulcerative colitis. Sequences were obtained from gut tissue. CDR3 DNA: TGCGCCAGCAGCTTGGACCTGCAACAAGAGACCCAGTACTTC. Protein product: CASSLDLQQETQYF.